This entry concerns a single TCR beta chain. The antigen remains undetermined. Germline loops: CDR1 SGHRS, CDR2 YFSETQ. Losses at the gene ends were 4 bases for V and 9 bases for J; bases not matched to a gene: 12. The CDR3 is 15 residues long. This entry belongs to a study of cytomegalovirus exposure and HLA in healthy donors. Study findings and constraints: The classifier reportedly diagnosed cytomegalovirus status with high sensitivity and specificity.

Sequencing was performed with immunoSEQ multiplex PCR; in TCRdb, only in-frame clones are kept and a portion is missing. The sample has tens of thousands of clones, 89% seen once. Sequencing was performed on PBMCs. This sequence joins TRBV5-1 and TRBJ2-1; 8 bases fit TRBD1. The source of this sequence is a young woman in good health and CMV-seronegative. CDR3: CASSTSRGPLGEQFF. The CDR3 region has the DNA TGCGCCAGCAGCACAAGCAGGGGGCCCCTGGGTGAGCAGTTCTTC.